This T cell receptor beta chain was identified in a study of blood T cell repertoires in COVID-19. Germline CDR1 LNHDA, CDR2 SQIVND (reference sequence). CDR3 size: 13 residues. V lost 4 bases to trimming and J lost 8 bases; unmatched junction nucleotides: 2. The authors' processing: Scientists estimated how many nucleated cells there were by amplifying reference gene primers. Libraries were prepared by immunoSEQ multiplex PCR; TCRdb keeps only in-frame clonotypes and omits some of them. The DNA gave D and trimming, while V, J and clone size come from that table. Counted here are 200,000 to 250,000 clones, 70% to 90% occurring once; the ten biggest clones make up 8% to 13%.

This TCR was sampled from a woman of 80 years or more with acute or convalescent COVID-19. Input material: peripheral blood. The chain has TRBV19 and TRBJ2-1, with TRBD2 identical over 10 bases. CDR3: CASSTGTSDEQFF. The CDR3 nucleotides are TGTGCCAGTAGTACTGGGACTAGCGATGAGCAGTTCTTC.